One and the same sample provided the 9 T cell receptor beta chains below, sequenced in a study of blood T cell repertoires in COVID-19. Only in-frame clones appear in the TCRdb table, and some are missing; sequencing was by immunoSEQ multiplex PCR. The table records roughly 110,000 clones, around 88% of them present only once. Sequenced sample: peripheral blood. The receptors originated from a man aged 50-59 years with active or convalescent COVID-19.

This sequence joins TRBV7-8 and TRBJ2-7; a possible D gene is TRBD1 (5 bases). Per germline, CDR1 SGHVS and CDR2 FQNEAQ. The CDR3 sequence is 14 residues long. V was trimmed by 5 bases and J by 3 bases, leaving 14 bases between them. CDR3 nucleotide sequence: TGTGCCAGCAGCGCAGGGTTAATCGGCTACGAGCAGTACTTC. It specifies CASSAGLIGYEQYF.

The chain uses TRBV3-1 (or the pseudogene TRBV3-2) and TRBJ2-1; D gene ambiguous. Trimming pared 0 bases from V and 0 bases from J, leaving 9 bases between. The length of the CDR3 is 16 residues. Per germline, CDR1 LGHDT and CDR2 YNNKEL (reference sequence). CDR3 region: CASSQEPPSSYNEQFF. The CDR3 DNA reads as TGTGCCAGCAGCCAAGAGCCTCCGAGCTCCTACAATGAGCAGTTCTTC.

The gene calls are TRBV5-1 and TRBJ2-1, with 9 bases fitting TRBD2. The CDR3 loop spans 15 amino acids. Germline-derived CDR1 and CDR2 are SGHRS and YFSETQ. The V gene end was trimmed by 4 bases and the J gene end by 3 bases; junction bases not matched to a gene: 5. The CDR3, as DNA: TGCGCCAGCAGCCTGGGACTAGCCCGCTACAATGAGCAGTTCTTC. Translating gives CASSLGLARYNEQFF.

The rearrangement links TRBV6-1 to TRBJ1-2, with 10 bases that match TRBD1. Unmatched junction bases numbered 5, after V lost 3 bases and J lost 4 bases. Germline CDR1 MNHNS, CDR2 SASEGT. The CDR3 spans 15 residues. CDR3 loop: CASSEGTGAGYGYTF. The CDR3 DNA reads as TGTGCCAGCAGTGAGGGGACAGGGGCGGGCTATGGCTACACCTTC.

The J gene is TRBJ1-6, the V gene TRBV10-3; possible D gene TRBD1, 5 bases. CDR3 length: 16 amino acids. Trimming took 8 bases from V and 0 from J, leaving 14 bases between them. CDR1 is ENHRY and CDR2 is SYGVKD in the germline V gene. The DNA of the CDR3 is TGTGCCATCGGGGGAGGCAGGCACTCCTATAATTCACCCCTCCACTTT. Amino acid sequence: CAIGGGRHSYNSPLHF.

The J gene is TRBJ1-1, the V gene TRBV30; the D gene is possibly TRBD1 (6 bases). The CDR3 is made up of 14 amino acids. Trimming pared 2 bases from V and 5 bases from J, leaving 15 bases between. The germline gives CDR1 GTSNPN, CDR2 SVGIG (reference sequence). CDR3: CAWSSSLGATEAFF. The CDR3 region has the DNA TGTGCCTGGAGTTCTTCACTGGGGGCAACTGAAGCTTTCTTT.

The V call is TRBV6-2 or TRBV6-3, the J call TRBJ1-2; D is undetermined. Germline V CDR1 and CDR2: MNHEY, SVGEGT. Between the trimmed V and J ends, which lost 0 bases and 7 bases, there was a span of 24 bases. CDR3 length: 18 amino acids. CDR3 DNA sequence: TGTGCCAGCAGTTACTCCTTGATCACCGGACCGGGATATGGTGGCTACACCTTC. Protein: CASSYSLITGPGYGGYTF.

J is TRBJ2-3 and V is TRBV5-1; 8 bases are a match to TRBD2. V lost 1 base and J lost 1; bases outside the gene matches: 8. Per the germline V gene, CDR1 is SGHRS and CDR2 is YFSETQ. CDR3 size: 17 residues. CDR3: CASSLSGPGGGTDTQYF. The CDR3 DNA reads TGCGCCAGCAGCTTGTCGGGCCCGGGAGGGGGCACAGATACGCAGTATTTT.

This chain uses TRBV19 with TRBJ1-1; D ambiguous. The V gene lost 2 bases and the J gene lost 7 bases, with 14 bases spanning the gap. From germline, CDR1 is LNHDA and CDR2 SQIVND (reference sequence). The CDR3 contains 14 residues. Here the CDR3 DNA reads TGTGCCAGTAGTATACTGGCAGAATCCCGTGAAGCTTTCTTT. It specifies CASSILAESREAFF.